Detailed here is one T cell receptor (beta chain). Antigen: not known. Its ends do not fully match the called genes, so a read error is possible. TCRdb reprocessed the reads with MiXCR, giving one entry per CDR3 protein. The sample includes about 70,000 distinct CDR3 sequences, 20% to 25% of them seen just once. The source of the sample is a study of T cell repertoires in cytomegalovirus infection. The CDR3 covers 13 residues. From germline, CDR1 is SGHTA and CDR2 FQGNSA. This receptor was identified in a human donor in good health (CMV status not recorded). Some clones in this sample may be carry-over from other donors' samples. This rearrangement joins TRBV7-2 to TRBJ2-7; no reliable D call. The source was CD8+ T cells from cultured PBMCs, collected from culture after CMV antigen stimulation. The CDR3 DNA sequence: TGTGTCAGCAGCTTAGGACCCACCTACGAGCAGTACTTC. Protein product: CVSSLGPTYEQYF. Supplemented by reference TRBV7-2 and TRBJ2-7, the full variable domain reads GAGVSQSPSNKVTEKGKDVELRCDPISGHTALYWYRQSLGQGLEFLIYFQGNSAPDKSGLPSDRFSAERTGGSVSTLTIQRTQQEDSAVYLCVSSLGPTYEQYFGPGTRLTVT.